This T cell receptor (beta chain) was identified during a study of cytomegalovirus exposure and HLA in healthy donors. Study-level results: Association of roughly 17,000 TCR beta sequences with HLA alleles was found at 0.05 false discovery rate in a later analysis.

V lost 6 bases to trimming and J lost 6 bases; unmatched junction nucleotides: 13. CDR3 length equals 16 residues. Germline CDR1 is MDHEN and CDR2 is SYDVKM. With regard to this clone: What it recognizes is unknown.

Each donor was nominally healthy when sampled (though unrecorded immune exposures were likely). Amplification used 60 Vbeta primers and 13 Jbeta primers. The repertoire was sequenced with immunoSEQ multiplex PCR; TCRdb's copy has only in-frame clones and lacks some. Of over 150,000 clones in the sample, about 80% are singletons; the top ten hold 1.3%. The source is a woman between 50 and 59 years old in good health and CMV-seronegative. The sequenced material came from PBMCs. The chain couples TRBV28 to TRBJ1-2, with 10 bases identical to TRBD1. In DNA, the CDR3 is TGTGCCAGCAGCCAACCGACAGGGACAGGGGTGGATGGCTACACCTTC. Translation gives CASSQPTGTGVDGYTF.